Below, 27 T cell receptor beta chains from the same sample are listed, as sequenced in a study of identical twins (dated by TCRdb to between 2015 and 2016). Library creation used 5' RACE. The instrument given in TCRdb is Illumina HiSeq 2000. TCRdb reanalyzed the raw reads on its own, using fastp at Q25 for trimming and MiXCR for clone calling, and kept in-frame beta chains. Entries are consolidated by CDR3 protein sequence, retaining the most common genes and DNA. The sample table holds under 350,000 distinct CDR3 sequences, of which just under 9.5% were seen once. 6% to 8.5% of the sample is taken by the ten largest. This sample also appeared in a second study, on yellow fever vaccine responses in identical twins.

The specimen sequenced was CD8+ T cells sorted from blood. The receptors were sampled from a young woman in good health.

This chain links TRBV12-3 or TRBV12-4 with TRBJ1-4, with TRBD1 as a possible D gene (6 bases). V was cut by 6 bases and J by 7 bases, with 18 bases left in between. CDR3 length equals 15 residues. CDR3 protein: CASSLSPGTLEKLFF. CDR3 DNA: TGTGCCAGCAGCCTCTCCCCGGGGACACTTGAAAAACTGTTTTTT.

This chain joins TRBV4-3 and TRBJ2-7, with TRBD1 matching over 8 bases. The CDR3 has 14 amino acids. The ends lost 4 bases at V and 3 bases at J; junction bases unmatched: 5. Per germline, CDR1 LGHNA and CDR2 YSLEER. The CDR3 region is CASSPQQGGYEQYF. In DNA form, the CDR3 reads TGCGCCAGCAGCCCTCAACAGGGGGGCTACGAGCAGTACTTC.

In its sample, this clonotype was seen many times. This CDR3 is CASSPDRAGRGSNEQFF. The CDR3, as DNA: TGCGCCAGCAGCCCGGACCGGGCGGGCCGCGGAAGCAATGAGCAGTTCTTC. The gene calls are TRBV4-3 and TRBJ2-1; D might be TRBD2 (5 bases). The germline V gene has CDR1 LGHNA and CDR2 YSLEER. The CDR3 totals 17 residues. Between the trimmed V and J ends, which lost 4 bases and 6 bases, there was a span of 22 bases.

This clonotype was seen more than once but under ten times. This chain joins TRBV20-1 and TRBJ2-1, with D possibly being TRBD2 (5 bases). V was shortened by 4 bases and J by 4 bases, with 14 bases between the two germline ends. This CDR3 has 14 amino acids. Germline V lookup: CDR1 DFQATT, CDR2 SNEGSKA (reference sequence). CDR3 sequence (DNA): TGCAGTGCTATAGGACTCCTCCCGTACAATGAGCAGTTCTTC. It translates to CSAIGLLPYNEQFF.

Ten or more counts support this clonotype. The chain carries TRBV2 and TRBJ1-1; no clear D. The V end was cut by 7 bases, the J end by 3 bases, with 3 bases between. Germline values: CDR1 SNHLY, CDR2 FYNNEI. The CDR3 consists of 10 residues. DNA of the CDR3: TGTGCCAGCACTTACACTGAAGCTTTCTTT. Protein product: CASTYTEAFF.

This clonotype occurred a few times. The rearrangement joins TRBV7-8 to TRBJ2-3; D is ambiguous. Germline V gene sequence: CDR1 SGHVS, CDR2 FQNEAQ. The CDR3 runs to 16 residues. V was shortened by 5 bases and J by 0 bases, with 15 bases between the two germline ends. CDR3 nucleotides: TGTGCCAGCAGCCTGACTCCGGGTGGTAGCACAGATACGCAGTATTTT. As protein: CASSLTPGGSTDTQYF.

This clonotype was detected a few times. This chain uses TRBV11-2 with TRBJ1-5; 8 bases are shared with TRBD1. The V and J ends lost 5 bases and 5 bases, in that order; junction bases with no gene match: 2. The CDR3 contains 13 residues. Germline CDR1 and CDR2: SGHAT and FQNNGV. The CDR3 loop reads CASSPQGDQPQHF. The CDR3 nucleotides read TGTGCCAGCAGCCCACAGGGGGATCAGCCCCAGCATTTT.

The sample holds many counts of this clonotype. The chain joins TRBV29-1 to TRBJ2-7; D not certain. The CDR3 loop spans 13 amino acids. Germline loops: CDR1 SQVTM, CDR2 ANQGSEA. V dropped 0 bases and J dropped 2 bases, with 8 bases sitting between them. This CDR3 reads CSVEEDVPYEQYF. For the CDR3, the DNA is TGCAGCGTTGAAGAGGACGTCCCCTACGAGCAGTACTTC.

The chain has TRBV29-1 and TRBJ2-5; D is possibly TRBD1 or TRBD2 (6 bases each). The V gene lost 4 bases and the J gene lost 5 bases, with 14 bases spanning the gap. Germline V gene data show CDR1 as SQVTM and CDR2 as ANQGSEA. The CDR3 consists of 13 residues. CDR3 region: CSVGWGAMETQYF. The CDR3 DNA is TGCAGCGTTGGATGGGGGGCTATGGAGACCCAGTACTTC.

About this clonotype: At one boundary the junction diverges from the germline segment, which might be a read error. V gene TRBV6-1 combines with J gene TRBJ1-1; D unclear. The CDR3 consists of 13 residues. CDR1 is MNHNS and CDR2 is SASEGT in the germline V gene. The CDR3 region has the DNA TGTGCCTGCAGAGGGTTCGTGAACACTGAAGCTTTCTTT. Encoded protein: CACRGFVNTEAFF.

J is TRBJ1-5 and V is TRBV12-3 or TRBV12-4; a weak D match, TRBD1 (5 bases). This CDR3 spans 13 amino acids. V was cut by 5 bases and J by 2 bases, with 7 bases left in between. Written as DNA, the CDR3 is TGTGCCAGCAGTAGGGACGGCAATCAGCCCCAGCATTTT. Residues: CASSRDGNQPQHF.

This clonotype showed up just a few times. This sequence joins TRBV7-9 and TRBJ2-1; no clear D gene. V was trimmed by 5 bases and J by 5 bases, leaving 16 bases between them. This CDR3 region has 15 residues. The germline gives CDR1 SEHNR, CDR2 FQNEAQ (reference sequence). The CDR3 is CASSPSLWRDNEQFF. The CDR3, as DNA: TGTGCCAGCAGCCCCTCGTTGTGGAGAGACAATGAGCAGTTCTTC. Full variable domain (rest looked up from reference TRBV7-9 and TRBJ2-1): DTGVSQNPRHKITKRGQNVTFRCDPISEHNRLYWYRQTLGQGPEFLTYFQNEAQLEKSRLLSDRFSAERPKGSFSTLEIQRTEQGDSAMYLCASSPSLWRDNEQFFGPGTRLTVL.

The CDR3 nucleotides read TGTGCCAGCAGGGAGGGGACTAGCGGTTCTTCGGAGCAGTTCTTC. It specifies CASREGTSGSSEQFF. The chain recombines TRBV25-1 with TRBJ2-1; 11 bases map to TRBD2. V lost 6 bases, J lost 10 bases, and 11 bases stayed unmatched. The CDR3 consists of 15 residues. CDR1 MGHDK and CDR2 SYGVNS come from the germline V gene.

This clonotype was observed a handful of times. The CDR3 reads CAIGQTGLAGGLGMETQYF. The CDR3 nucleotides are TGTGCCATCGGACAAACCGGACTAGCGGGGGGCCTGGGCATGGAGACCCAGTACTTC. V is TRBV12-3 or TRBV12-4 and J is TRBJ2-5, with TRBD2 identical over 14 bases. The length of the CDR3 is 19 residues. V was clipped by 10 bases and J by 5 bases; unmatched bases: 21.

This chain connects TRBV4-3 to TRBJ1-2; D call uncertain. The CDR3 runs 15 residues. The germline CDR1 and CDR2 sequences are LGHNA and YSLEER. V was trimmed by 1 base and J by 0 bases, leaving 9 bases between them. DNA of the CDR3: TGCGCCAGCAGCCAAGCTCAAACTGCTAACTATGGCTACACCTTC. It encodes CASSQAQTANYGYTF.

The chain combines TRBV4-1 with TRBJ2-2; tentative D call: TRBD1 (6 bases). This CDR3 is 17 amino acids long. Per germline, CDR1 MGHRA and CDR2 YSYEKL. The ends were cut back, 4 bases at V and 1 base at J, with 16 bases in the middle. CDR3 loop: CASSLIRGRENTGELFF. In DNA form, the CDR3 reads TGCGCCAGCAGCCTAATCAGGGGTAGGGAGAACACCGGGGAGCTGTTTTTT.

This clonotype was picked up many times. J is TRBJ2-1 and V is TRBV6-1, with unresolved D. Germline V gene sequence: CDR1 MNHNS, CDR2 SASEGT. V dropped 1 base and J dropped 8 bases, with 12 bases sitting between them. CDR3 length: 14 amino acids. The CDR3 DNA sequence: TGTGCCAGCAGTGAAGAACCTACCCCACATGAGCAGTTCTTC. It is translated as CASSEEPTPHEQFF.

Ten or more counts support this clonotype. This rearrangement joins TRBV6-2 or TRBV6-3 to TRBJ2-1; D tentatively fits TRBD1 or TRBD2 (5 bases each). The germline CDR1 and CDR2 sequences are MNHEY and SVGEGT. The CDR3 sequence is 15 residues long. V was pared by 0 bases and J by 4 bases, with 10 bases between. CDR3 residues: CASSYSGRQYNEQFF. In DNA form, the CDR3 reads TGTGCCAGCAGTTACTCGGGACGGCAGTACAATGAGCAGTTCTTC.

V is TRBV2 and J is TRBJ2-1; D not resolved. V was pared by 0 bases and J by 7 bases, with 10 bases between. Per germline, CDR1 SNHLY and CDR2 FYNNEI. The CDR3 runs to 14 residues. As DNA, the CDR3 is TGTGCCAGCAGTGAAGCTGCTAGTCGGAATGAGCAGTTCTTC. Protein: CASSEAASRNEQFF.

In this sample, this clonotype turned up many times. This chain uses TRBV6-1 with TRBJ2-2; no reliable D call. The CDR3 is 13 residues long. Germline assignment: CDR1 MNHNS and CDR2 SASEGT. Trimming took 6 bases from V and 3 from J, leaving 8 bases between them. The CDR3 sequence is CASRTSYTGELFF. The CDR3 region has the DNA TGTGCCAGCAGGACATCTTACACCGGGGAGCTGTTTTTT.

This clonotype was observed at least ten times. The rearrangement links TRBV11-2 to TRBJ2-7; D may be TRBD2 (6 bases). Germline V gene lookup returns CDR1 SGHAT and CDR2 FQNNGV. V shed 1 base and J shed 2 bases, with 15 bases lying between them. CDR3 length: 16 residues. The CDR3 loop reads CASSLVADPRTYEQYF. CDR3 DNA sequence: TGTGCCAGCAGCTTAGTAGCGGACCCAAGAACCTACGAGCAGTACTTC.

V and J are TRBV28 and TRBJ1-4, with D unresolved. Germline V CDR1 and CDR2: MDHEN, SYDVKM. V was clipped by 3 bases and J by 5 bases, with 10 bases between them. The CDR3 consists of 14 residues. CDR3 nucleotide sequence: TGTGCCAGCAGTTTTGGAGGAATGAATGAAAAACTGTTTTTT. Residues: CASSFGGMNEKLFF.

Concerning this clonotype itself: This clone may be a read error of a much larger clone one base away. The rearrangement links TRBV29-1 to TRBJ2-7; 8 positions match TRBD2. Germline CDR1 and CDR2: SQVTM and ANQGSEA. CDR3 size: 16 residues. CDR3 sequence: CSVEEFIAGSSHEQYF. Here the CDR3 DNA reads TGCAGCGTTGAAGAATTCATAGCGGGGAGCTCCCACGAGCAGTACTTC.

This clonotype was seen repeatedly, ten times or more. The chain links TRBV12-3 or TRBV12-4 to TRBJ2-7; a possible D gene is TRBD2 (5 bases). Trimming pared 5 bases from V and 0 bases from J, leaving 11 bases between. CDR3 length equals 14 residues. The CDR3 here is CASSTTGLSYEQYF. Written as DNA, the CDR3 is TGTGCCAGCAGTACAACCGGACTCTCCTACGAGCAGTACTTC.

The table lists this clonotype with a few counts. V usage is TRBV20-1 and J usage is TRBJ2-2; D may be TRBD2 (6 bases). This CDR3 is 17 amino acids long. Germline V gene data show CDR1 as DFQATT and CDR2 as SNEGSKA (reference sequence). V shed 0 bases and J shed 5 bases, with 19 bases lying between them. CDR3 region: CSARDEERERWTGELFF. The CDR3 nucleotides read TGCAGTGCTAGAGATGAAGAACGGGAGAGGTGGACCGGGGAGCTGTTTTTT.

This clonotype was recorded at least ten times. This chain joins TRBV9 and TRBJ1-2; 7 nucleotides align to TRBD1. This CDR3 spans 14 amino acids. Per the germline V gene, CDR1 is SGDLS and CDR2 is YYNGEE. After removal of 0 bases from V and 3 bases from J, the junction contained 2 bases not matched to a gene. The CDR3 sequence: CASSVGQGDYGYTF. The DNA for the CDR3 is TGTGCCAGCAGCGTAGGACAGGGAGACTATGGCTACACCTTC.

The chain couples TRBV20-1 to TRBJ2-3; D ambiguous. The CDR3 is 15 residues long. Trimming shortened V by 2 bases and J by 6 bases, and 18 bases separated the two germline ends. CDR1 DFQATT and CDR2 SNEGSKA come from the germline V gene (reference sequence). CDR3 DNA: TGCAGTGCTAGACCGGACCTTGCTTCGTCCGATACGCAGTATTTT. Translating gives CSARPDLASSDTQYF.